These 31 T cell receptor beta chains were sequenced from one sample in a study of cytomegalovirus exposure and HLA in healthy donors. The primer mix had 60 Vbeta and 13 Jbeta primers. Using immunoSEQ multiplex PCR, the repertoire was profiled, and TCRdb retains in-frame clones only, with some absent. The table for this sample gives 60,000 to 65,000 clones. What was sequenced was PBMCs. These receptors all stem from a man in his thirties or forties in good health and CMV-seropositive.

The J gene is TRBJ2-7, the V gene TRBV30, with 8 bases lining up with TRBD1. Germline trimming cut 5 bases from V and 7 bases from J; bases unmatched to any gene: 7. The CDR3 sequence is 12 residues long. Germline V gene data show CDR1 as GTSNPN and CDR2 as SVGIG (reference sequence). In DNA, the CDR3 is TGTGCCTGGTCAGCAGGGGGCAGGGAGCAGTACTTC. Its translation: CAWSAGGREQYF.

V gene TRBV7-9 combines with J gene TRBJ2-5; TRBD1 matches at 7 bases. V shed 5 bases and J 1 base; nucleotides not matched to a gene: 7. The length of the CDR3 is 15 residues. CDR1 and CDR2 (germline): SEHNR, FQNEAQ (reference sequence). The DNA of the CDR3 is TGTGCCAGCAGCCCGCGCGCAGGGGGCCAAGAGACCCAGTACTTC. Translation gives CASSPRAGGQETQYF.

Remarks on this clone: A read error may produce the germline difference seen at one junction end. This chain joins TRBV6-5 and TRBJ2-7; 9 nucleotides agree with TRBD1. The V gene's germline CDR1 is MNHEY and CDR2 SVGAGI. CDR3 length: 14 residues. CDR3 DNA sequence: TGTGCCAGCACCAACGGGGACAGGGAGAGTGAGCGGTACTTC. Translating gives CASTNGDRESERYF.

The chain employs TRBV5-1 and TRBJ2-3, with D possibly TRBD2 on 6 matching bases. V shed 5 bases and J shed 6 bases, with 22 bases lying between them. Germline-derived CDR1 and CDR2 are SGHRS and YFSETQ. The CDR3 covers 16 residues. The CDR3 DNA reads TGCGCCAGCAGTTCTACTGATTCTTATGGGGGGGATACGCAGTATTTT. Its protein product is CASSSTDSYGGDTQYF. Combining the CDR3 with reference TRBV5-1 and TRBJ2-3 gives the whole variable domain KAGVTQTPRYLIKTRGQQVTLSCSPISGHRSVSWYQQTPGQGLQFLFEYFSETQRNKGNFPGRFSGRQFSNSRSEMNVSTLELGDSALYLCASSSTDSYGGDTQYFGPGTRLTVL.

The rearrangement joins TRBV5-6 to TRBJ2-5; 8 nucleotides line up with TRBD1. The V and J ends lost 4 bases and 4 bases, in that order; junction bases with no gene match: 9. The CDR3 sequence is 15 residues long. Germline V CDR1 and CDR2: SGHDT, YYEEEE. CDR3 protein: CASSPRTGKVETQYF. CDR3 DNA sequence: TGTGCCAGCAGCCCTCGGACAGGGAAAGTAGAGACCCAGTACTTC.

The chain carries TRBV6-1 and TRBJ1-2; TRBD1 aligns across 8 bases. The CDR3 is made up of 16 amino acids. Germline CDR1 is MNHNS and CDR2 is SASEGT. Trimming took 4 bases from V and 6 from J; bases not matched to a gene: 13. CDR3: CASSGQGAPTFDGYTF. The CDR3 DNA sequence: TGTGCCAGCAGTGGGCAGGGGGCCCCCACCTTTGATGGCTACACCTTC.

The chain couples TRBV6-1 to TRBJ2-3; D is perhaps TRBD1 (6 bases). The V and J ends lost 1 base and 2 bases respectively, with 10 bases between them. The CDR3 covers 15 residues. Germline values: CDR1 MNHNS, CDR2 SASEGT. CDR3 in amino acids: CASSEVPGDTDTQYF. The CDR3 DNA follows: TGTGCCAGCAGTGAAGTCCCAGGGGACACAGATACGCAGTATTTT.

Worth noting for this clone: A read error may produce the germline difference seen at one junction end. V is TRBV6-4 and J is TRBJ2-1; unclear D gene. Germline lookup yields CDR1 MRHNA and CDR2 SNTAGT. The CDR3 runs 13 residues. The CDR3 DNA is TGTGCCAGCAGTGAAAGCTCCGACAATGAGCAGTTCTTC. It yields the protein CASSESSDNEQFF.

The chain has TRBV5-1 and TRBJ2-7, with 8 bases identical to TRBD2. Trimming removed 4 bases from V and 2 bases from J; junction bases left unmatched: 8. CDR3 length equals 15 residues. The germline V gene encodes CDR1 SGHRS and CDR2 YFSETQ. CDR3 sequence: CASSPGGGGTYEQYF. CDR3 sequence (DNA): TGCGCCAGCAGCCCGGGGGGGGGAGGGACCTACGAGCAGTACTTC.

The rearrangement links TRBV2 to TRBJ1-1; D is ambiguous. The V gene's germline CDR1 is SNHLY and CDR2 FYNNEI. Between the trimmed V and J ends, which lost 6 bases and 2 bases, there was a span of 13 bases. This CDR3 comprises 14 residues. For the CDR3, the DNA is TGTGCCAGCAGACAAGACACCCTTAACACTGAAGCTTTCTTT. Amino acid sequence: CASRQDTLNTEAFF.

This chain joins TRBV10-3 and TRBJ2-5, with a weak D call TRBD1 (6 bases). The J call is in doubt because the DNA end fits TRBJ2-7 better. Germline loops: CDR1 ENHRY, CDR2 SYGVKD. The CDR3 totals 14 residues. CDR3 DNA sequence: TGTGCCATCAGTGCCTCGGGTGGGGGCGACGAGCAGTACTTC. It codes for CAISASGGGDEQYF.

The chain recombines TRBV11-1 with TRBJ2-1; 9 nucleotides align to TRBD2. Germline V gene data show CDR1 as SGHAT and CDR2 as FQDESV (reference sequence). The CDR3 has 18 residues. The junction had 9 bases not matched to a gene; V was cut back by 0 bases and J by 3 bases. The chain's CDR3 is CASSLAFELAGYYNEQFF. The CDR3 DNA reads TGTGCCAGCAGCTTAGCGTTCGAGCTAGCGGGGTACTACAATGAGCAGTTCTTC.

V usage is TRBV29-1 and J usage is TRBJ2-7; maybe TRBD1 (5 bases). Germline values: CDR1 SQVTM, CDR2 ANQGSEA. The CDR3 is 12 amino acids. Trimming removed 6 bases at V and 0 bases at J, with 9 bases between. The CDR3 nucleotides are TGCAGCGTCAAGGGGAACTCCTACGAGCAGTACTTC. Protein product: CSVKGNSYEQYF.

The V gene is TRBV13, the J gene TRBJ2-5, with TRBD1 identical over 8 bases. V was clipped by 1 base and J by 4 bases; unmatched bases: 5. The CDR3 is 15 residues long. Germline CDR1 PRHDT, CDR2 FYEKMQ (reference sequence). CDR3 sequence (DNA): TGTGCCAGCAGCTTAGAAGACAGGGGACCAGAGACCCAGTACTTC. Encoded protein: CASSLEDRGPETQYF. Full variable domain (missing parts from reference TRBV13 and TRBJ2-5): AAGVIQSPRHLIKEKRETATLKCYPIPRHDTVYWYQQGPGQDPQFLISFYEKMQSDKGSIPDRFSAQQFSDYHSELNMSSLELGDSALYFCASSLEDRGPETQYFGPGTRLLVL.

The chain employs TRBV19 and TRBJ1-2, with 8 bases matching TRBD1. Trimming at V came to 6 bases and at J to 4 bases, leaving 7 bases not matched to a gene. The CDR3 totals 14 residues. The germline gives CDR1 LNHDA, CDR2 SQIVND (reference sequence). CDR3 bases: TGTGCCAGTAGCCCGGACAGGGTTGTCTATGGCTACACCTTC. It translates to CASSPDRVVYGYTF.

The CDR3 DNA follows: TGCGCCAGCAGCTTAACCGGACAGGGGGGGAGACTGAACACTGAAGCTTTCTTT. The encoded protein is CASSLTGQGGRLNTEAFF. The J gene is TRBJ1-1, the V gene TRBV5-1, with 10 bases matching TRBD1. Germline CDR1 reads SGHRS; CDR2 reads YFSETQ. V lost 2 bases to trimming and J lost 0 bases; unmatched junction nucleotides: 10. The CDR3 runs 18 residues.

The chain's CDR3 is CASSGGLAGARAYEQYF. The CDR3 DNA sequence: TGTGCCAGCAGTGGGGGACTAGCGGGGGCCCGCGCCTACGAGCAGTACTTC. The chain couples TRBV6-1 to TRBJ2-7, with 14 bases aligning to TRBD2. The CDR3 length is 17 residues. Losses at the gene ends were 4 bases for V and 2 bases for J; bases not matched to a gene: 7. CDR1 and CDR2 (germline): MNHNS, SASEGT.

The chain employs TRBV10-2 and TRBJ2-7; 10 nucleotides align to TRBD2. With V trimmed by 3 bases and J by 2 bases, 22 bases remained unmatched. This CDR3 has 21 residues. Germline V gives CDR1 WSHSY, CDR2 SAAADI. Here the CDR3 reads CASSEVLGRAGGQVRAYEQYF. As DNA, the CDR3 is TGCGCCAGCAGTGAAGTGCTTGGTAGAGCGGGAGGGCAGGTTAGGGCCTACGAGCAGTACTTC.

The J gene is TRBJ2-7, the V gene TRBV6-6; tentative D call: TRBD1 (6 bases). This CDR3 is built from 13 residues. The germline V gene encodes CDR1 MNHNY and CDR2 SVGAGI (reference sequence). The germline V and J ends were trimmed by 6 bases and 5 bases, with 14 bases remaining between them. This chain's CDR3 is CASSLQGFHEQYF. The DNA of the CDR3 is TGTGCCAGCAGCCTACAGGGTTTCCACGAGCAGTACTTC.

V is TRBV2 and J is TRBJ2-7, with no clear D. The germline gives CDR1 SNHLY, CDR2 FYNNEI. V lost 6 bases, J lost 2 bases, and 8 bases lay in between. The CDR3 runs to 12 residues. In DNA, the CDR3 is TGTGCCAGCAGGATTCTAGCCTACGAGCAGTACTTC. Its protein is CASRILAYEQYF.

The chain combines TRBV30 with TRBJ1-1; tentative D call: TRBD1 (6 bases). Germline lookup yields CDR1 GTSNPN and CDR2 SVGIG (reference sequence). This CDR3 comprises 14 residues. V was cut by 3 bases and J by 3 bases, with 14 bases left in between. CDR3 nucleotide sequence: TGTGCCTGGAGGTGGGGGGGGCTGGACACTGAAGCTTTCTTT. The encoded protein is CAWRWGGLDTEAFF.

This sequence joins TRBV29-1 and TRBJ1-2, with TRBD1 matching 7 bases. The CDR3 is 15 residues long. Trimming took 6 bases from V and 3 from J; bases not matched to a gene: 13. CDR1 and CDR2 (germline): SQVTM, ANQGSEA. CDR3 sequence: CSVASGQAEHYGYTF. CDR3 bases: TGCAGCGTCGCCTCCGGACAGGCCGAACACTATGGCTACACCTTC. The full variable domain, its missing parts supplied by reference TRBV29-1 and TRBJ1-2, is SAVISQKPSRDICQRGTSLTIQCQVDSQVTMMFWYRQQPGQSLTLIATANQGSEATYESGFVIDKFPISRPNLTFSTLTVSNMSPEDSSIYLCSVASGQAEHYGYTFGSGTRLTVV.

The rearrangement links TRBV5-6 to TRBJ2-7, with D maybe TRBD1 (6 bases). Trimming cost V 4 bases and J 4 bases, with 9 bases left between them. Germline-derived CDR1 and CDR2 are SGHDT and YYEEEE. CDR3 length: 12 amino acids. CDR3 sequence reads: CASSLGQYEQYF. Here the CDR3 DNA reads TGTGCCAGCAGCCTCGGACAGTACGAGCAGTACTTC.

The J gene is TRBJ1-5, the V gene TRBV5-6; no reliable D call. V was cut by 4 bases and J by 1 base, with 12 bases left in between. Germline CDR1 reads SGHDT; CDR2 reads YYEEEE. This CDR3 contains 15 residues. DNA of the CDR3: TGTGCCAGCAGCGAGCACGGTCACAGCAATCAGCCCCAGCATTTT. As protein: CASSEHGHSNQPQHF.

V is TRBV7-9 and J is TRBJ2-1, with D tentatively TRBD2 (5 bases). The CDR3 totals 15 residues. From germline, CDR1 is SEHNR and CDR2 FQNEAQ (reference sequence). Trimming cost V 5 bases and J 7 bases, with 18 bases left between them. The CDR3 loop is CASSPRGSGDNEQFF. CDR3 bases: TGTGCCAGCAGCCCCCGTGGGAGCGGAGATAATGAGCAGTTCTTC.

The chain combines TRBV6-1 with TRBJ1-2, with TRBD1 as a possible D gene (5 bases). The length of the CDR3 is 12 residues. Per the germline V gene, CDR1 is MNHNS and CDR2 is SASEGT. V was pared by 8 bases and J by 5 bases, with 12 bases between. CDR3 DNA sequence: TGTGCCAGCTCGGACATGGGGTATGGCTACACCTTC. Amino acid sequence: CASSDMGYGYTF.

This rearrangement joins TRBV5-6 to TRBJ2-7; 12 nucleotides agree with TRBD1. With V trimmed by 4 bases and J by 7 bases, 9 bases remained unmatched. The CDR3 consists of 15 residues. CDR1 is SGHDT and CDR2 is YYEEEE in the germline V gene. Here the CDR3 DNA reads TGTGCCAGCAGCGACCGGGACAGGGGGCTCAGGGAGCAGTACTTC. It specifies CASSDRDRGLREQYF.

This chain links TRBV5-6 with TRBJ2-5, with D hard to call. The CDR3 extends over 12 amino acids. Germline V lookup: CDR1 SGHDT, CDR2 YYEEEE. Trimming left V 5 bases short and J 4 bases short, with 9 bases between. CDR3 DNA: TGTGCCAGCAGATTGTCTTTAGAGACCCAGTACTTC. Translation gives CASRLSLETQYF.

CDR3 residues: CASSQGFGIWNEKLFF. The CDR3 nucleotides are TGTGCCAGCAGCCAAGGATTCGGGATTTGGAATGAAAAACTGTTTTTT. The chain is built from TRBV14 and TRBJ1-4, with unresolved D. Per germline, CDR1 SGHDN and CDR2 FVKESK. CDR3 length: 16 residues. V lost 1 base to trimming and J lost 5 bases, with 14 bases between them.

The CDR3 is CASLNRGFSDTQYF. The CDR3 region has the DNA TGTGCCAGCCTCAACAGGGGGTTTTCAGATACGCAGTATTTT. The V call is TRBV5-4, the J call TRBJ2-3; 8 bases fit TRBD1. CDR3 length: 14 amino acids. V was clipped by 7 bases and J by 4 bases; unmatched bases: 8. Germline V gene lookup returns CDR1 SGHNT and CDR2 YYREEE (reference sequence).

The chain couples TRBV4-2 to TRBJ2-7; D may be TRBD2 (5 bases). Germline lookup yields CDR1 LGHNA and CDR2 YNFKEQ. V was trimmed by 1 base and J by 0 bases, leaving 10 bases between them. There are 15 residues in the CDR3. Here the CDR3 reads CASSQVASFSYEQYF. CDR3 coding DNA: TGTGCCAGCAGCCAAGTGGCTAGCTTCTCCTACGAGCAGTACTTC.